One and the same sample provided the 8 T cell receptor beta chains below, sequenced in a study of OX40 agonist ivuxolimab in advanced cancers. Generated by immunoSEQ multiplex PCR, the TCRdb table keeps only in-frame clones and is missing some. This sample has about 93,000 clones, with about 92% found just once. The specimen comprised CD4+ or CD8+ T cells sorted from blood, sampled in a trial of the OX40 agonist ivuxolimab. These receptors came from an adult with an advanced solid tumor such as melanoma, head and neck, liver or kidney cancer.

This chain links TRBV5-4 with TRBJ1-6; D might be TRBD1 (5 bases). Trimming removed 4 bases from V and 10 bases from J, with 15 bases in between. Germline lookup yields CDR1 SGHNT and CDR2 YYREEE (reference sequence). The CDR3 has 14 amino acids. The CDR3 spells CASSRGAGVSPLHF. CDR3 bases: TGTGCCAGCAGCCGCGGGGCAGGTGTCTCACCCCTCCACTTT.

On this clone: Within the sample, other DNA sequences also encode this same CDR3. The rearrangement links TRBV15 to TRBJ1-2; 9 bases agree with TRBD1. Germline V gene data show CDR1 as LNHNV and CDR2 as YYDKDF (reference sequence). V was clipped by 8 bases and J by 2 bases; unmatched bases: 3. The CDR3 length is 13 residues. The CDR3, as DNA: TGTGCCACCTCCGGGACAGGGAACTATGGCTACACCTTC. Its protein is CATSGTGNYGYTF.

This chain connects TRBV2 to TRBJ2-7; D remains ambiguous. The CDR3 loop spans 10 amino acids. CDR1 SNHLY and CDR2 FYNNEI come from the germline V gene. Trimming removed 5 bases at V and 4 bases at J, with 3 bases between. The CDR3 protein is CASSQYEQYF. The CDR3 DNA sequence: TGTGCCAGCAGTCAATACGAGCAGTACTTC.

V usage is TRBV6-5 and J usage is TRBJ2-7, with 9 bases aligning to TRBD1. This CDR3 comprises 13 residues. V shed 6 bases and J 6 bases; nucleotides not matched to a gene: 6. CDR1 MNHEY and CDR2 SVGAGI come from the germline V gene. The CDR3 region has the DNA TGTGCCAGCAGGGGGACAGGGCCCCGCGAGCAGTACTTC. Residues: CASRGTGPREQYF.

The chain joins TRBV6-5 to TRBJ2-2; weak D call: TRBD1 (6 bases). The CDR3 contains 14 residues. Trimming took 7 bases from V and 5 from J, leaving 14 bases between them. Germline CDR1 MNHEY, CDR2 SVGAGI. CDR3 sequence: CASISGAGTGELFF. CDR3 coding DNA: TGTGCCAGCATCTCAGGGGCTGGGACCGGGGAGCTGTTTTTT.

The genes are TRBV11-2 and TRBJ2-3, with 7 bases that match TRBD2. With V trimmed by 4 bases and J by 1 base, 8 bases remained unmatched. The CDR3 contains 16 residues. Germline CDR1 is SGHAT and CDR2 is FQNNGV. CDR3 sequence: CASSSPWEGRTDTQYF. As DNA, the CDR3 is TGTGCCAGCAGCTCCCCGTGGGAGGGACGCACAGATACGCAGTATTTT.

This clone was seen a few times. The CDR3 coding sequence is TGTGCCAGCAGCCTAAGCATGGGGTACGACTATGGCTACACCTTC. It yields the protein CASSLSMGYDYGYTF. This chain uses TRBV21-1 with TRBJ1-2. TRBV21-1 is assigned pseudogene status. CDR3 length: 15 amino acids.

This clone was seen more than once but under ten times. The chain links TRBV12-5 to TRBJ2-1, with 7 nucleotides matching TRBD2. This CDR3 region has 15 residues. The J segment lost 4 bases and the V segment lost 2 bases, leaving 5 bases of the junction unmatched. Germline V gene lookup returns CDR1 LGHNT and CDR2 FRNRAP. CDR3 in amino acids: CASGLTGGRYNEQFF. In nucleotides, the CDR3 is TGTGCTAGTGGTTTGACGGGAGGTCGGTACAATGAGCAGTTCTTC. Complete variable domain (other parts from reference TRBV12-5 and TRBJ2-1): DARVTQTPRHKVTEMGQEVTMRCQPILGHNTVFWYRQTMMQGLELLAYFRNRAPLDDSGMPKDRFSAEMPDATLATLKIQPSEPRDSAVYFCASGLTGGRYNEQFFGPGTRLTVL.